This T cell receptor (beta chain) was documented in a study of T cell changes during pregnancy in multiple sclerosis. The assay was immunoSEQ multiplex PCR, and TCRdb's table has in-frame clones only and misses some. The repertoire includes around 60,000 clones, around 94% of them detected once, and 3.5% sits in the top ten. The germline CDR1 and CDR2 sequences are LGHNA and YNFKEQ. The CDR3 spans 14 residues. V gave up 1 base and J gave up 3 bases, with 6 bases separating them. The sequenced sample was CD8+ T cells from peripheral blood mononuclear cells, obtained in the third trimester of pregnancy. The clonotype originates from a female donor with multiple sclerosis, enrolled in a pregnancy study. V is TRBV4-2 and J is TRBJ2-2; D is unclear. The CDR3: CASSQVEDTGELFF. CDR3 in DNA: TGTGCCAGCAGCCAAGTAGAGGACACCGGGGAGCTGTTTTTT.